These 2 T cell receptor beta chains were sequenced from one sample in a study of blood T cell repertoires in COVID-19. Libraries were prepared by immunoSEQ multiplex PCR; TCRdb keeps only in-frame clonotypes and omits some of them. Of some 250,000 clones listed, 81% are singletons. Specimen: peripheral blood. All receptors derive from a woman over 75 with acute or convalescent COVID-19.

This rearrangement joins TRBV28 to TRBJ2-5, with TRBD1 matching 7 bases. Germline assignment: CDR1 MDHEN and CDR2 SYDVKM. V gave up 5 bases and J gave up 5 bases; unmatched junction bases: 11. The CDR3 loop spans 15 amino acids. CDR3 sequence: CASSVNRGFAETQYF. As DNA, the CDR3 is TGTGCCAGCAGTGTAAACAGGGGTTTTGCGGAGACCCAGTACTTC. The whole variable domain, filled in from reference TRBV28 and TRBJ2-5, reads DVKVTQSSRYLVKRTGEKVFLECVQDMDHENMFWYRQDPGLGLRLIYFSYDVKMKEKGDIPEGYSVSREKKERFSLILESASTNQTSMYLCASSVNRGFAETQYFGPGTRLLVL.

This chain connects TRBV5-8 to TRBJ1-2, with a tentative D call TRBD1 (5 bases). CDR1 and CDR2 from the germline V gene are SGHTS and YDEGEE. CDR3 length equals 13 residues. The V gene lost 1 base and the J gene lost 6 bases, with 10 bases spanning the gap. The CDR3 is CASSLTGPDGYTF. CDR3 coding DNA: TGTGCCAGCAGCTTGACAGGCCCGGATGGCTACACCTTC.